This T cell receptor (beta chain) was observed in a study of blood T cell repertoires in COVID-19. Across the whole study: COVID-19 samples, acute and convalescent, were from the United States, Italy and Spain. Sample material is recorded as cDNA or gDNA derived from T cells, B-cell-depleted T cells, or PBMCs.

Authors' data handling: Nucleated cell counts were estimated from reference gene primer amplification. Assay used: immunoSEQ multiplex PCR; TCRdb lists only in-frame clones, some missing. D and trimming come from the DNA, and the V and J calls and clone size come from that table. The table includes over 300,000 clones, approximately 85% detected once. The CDR3 is made up of 14 amino acids. V lost 6 bases, J lost 6 bases, and 5 bases stayed unmatched. The V gene's germline CDR1 is MNHEY and CDR2 SMNVEV (reference sequence). Material: peripheral blood. This chain uses TRBV27 with TRBJ1-4; 9 bases line up with TRBD1. This receptor was identified in a woman between 50 and 59 years old with acute or convalescent COVID-19. The CDR3 nucleotides read TGTGCCAGCAGCCGGACAGGGGTTTATGAAAAACTGTTTTTT. Its protein is CASSRTGVYEKLFF.